This T cell receptor (beta chain) was identified during a study of blood T cell repertoires in COVID-19 (dated by TCRdb to 2018 to 2020). For context, the study as a whole: Samples from collaborators originated in the United States, Italy and Spain and spanned both the acute and convalescent phases of COVID-19. The prospective study material was composed of cDNA or gDNA derived from T cells, B-cell-depleted T cells, or PBMCs. Subjects who had been exposed to COVID-19, were actively infected with it, or had recovered from it provided the deeply sampled blood TCRbeta repertoires that made up the dataset. The repertoires were released in a freely available public database meant as a resource for research on the immune response to SARS-CoV-2. The samples were drawn from the first 160 participants of the ongoing ImmuneRACE study and from more than 1,000 subjects provided by 6 global collaborators. Nearly every sample came with metadata listing a de-identified subject ID, COVID-19 status, age in years and sex. HLA class I and class II types, where available, came from metadata supplied by the sample provider rather than from assay-based typing.

V and J are trimmed by 6 bases and 2 bases, and the gene matches miss 4 bases of the junction. CDR1 and CDR2 are read off the germline V gene as SGHRS and YFSETQ. The CDR3 covers 13 residues, taking in both the cysteine and the phenylalanine. The sequence is cut down to CDR3 DNA, 39 bases in frame from base 1. In the prospective study, participants were about 18 to 95 years old, resided in under 30 geographic areas of the United States, and were enrolled through a virtual design. To assign participants to cohorts, the prospective study relied on clinical history that participants themselves reported in a screening survey and a study questionnaire. Exposed participants were defined as having been in contact with someone with a PCR-confirmed or clinician-diagnosed COVID-19 case within 2 weeks of study entry. In the prospective study, mobile phlebotomists collected whole blood, serum and a nasopharyngeal or oropharyngeal swab from each participant. Over a roughly 2-month period, participants in the prospective study had the option of providing additional blood draws and questionnaires. Blood samples from the prospective study were shipped frozen or at room temperature prior to DNA extraction.

TCRbeta CDR3 regions were amplified from genomic DNA by means of the immunoSEQ Assay, a bias-controlled multiplex PCR. In the original analysis: The number of nucleated cells in each sample was estimated by amplification of reference gene primers within the assay. To quantify the absolute abundance of each unique TCRbeta CDR3 rearrangement, sequence reads were collapsed and filtered. For each sample, productive Simpson clonality was calculated as the square root of Simpson's diversity index over productive rearrangements. TCRdb holds this immuneACCESS table with in-frame rearrangements only. Some clones are missing; in checked studies, unresolved V genes explain under half, and the rest has no known cause. D and trimming come from the DNA, and the V and J calls and clone size come from that table. In all, the sample holds 200,000 to 250,000 clones, and 75% to 90% of those were seen once. The ten most abundant clones make up approximately 3.7% of the sample.

What the authors observed across the whole study: How much clinical and demographic metadata was included differed by source and by participant, and the metadata was provided uncurated.

About this clone itself: Its antigen remains undetermined. The input lacks base qualities; no much larger clone sits a single base away.

The origin of this receptor is a young woman who had been exposed to COVID-19. The chain was built from TRBV5-1 and TRBJ1-1, with 7 middle bases fitting TRBD1. Sample: PBMCs or T cells enriched from blood (not recorded which). The DNA is as follows: TGCGCCAGCAAGGACAGGTCAAACACTGAAGCTTTCTTT. This encodes CASKDRSNTEAFF.